This T cell receptor beta chain was recovered during a study of regulatory T cells in long-lasting Graves disease. Study results and limitations: Peripheral blood, not thyroid tissue, was the sole material studied.

Libraries of TCR beta came from iRepertoire HTBI primers plus Arm-PCR of CDR3 regions. MiXCR, applied by TCRdb to the multiplex PCR reads, yields one record per CDR3 protein. The sample carries roughly 360,000 distinct CDR3 sequences, 23% recorded once. The time point denotes: persistent/refractory GD, antithyroid drugs over 5 years with positive TRAb. The TCR library was made from RNA that had been extracted from PBMCs in TRIzol. For this clonotype: What it recognizes is unknown.

Germline V gene data show CDR1 as LGHDT and CDR2 as YNNKEL (reference sequence). This CDR3 region has 14 residues. The junction had 5 bases not matched to a gene; V was cut back by 4 bases and J by 2 bases. The sequence was collected from a middle-aged woman with Graves disease. This chain links TRBV3-1 with TRBJ2-7; TRBD1 matches at 7 bases. Sequences were derived from peripheral blood mononuclear cells (PBMCs), sampled when the disease was refractory, from a patient treated with antithyroid drugs. CDR3 region: CASSLTTGTYEQYF. The CDR3 region has the DNA TGTGCCAGCAGCCTCACGACAGGGACCTACGAGCAGTACTTC.